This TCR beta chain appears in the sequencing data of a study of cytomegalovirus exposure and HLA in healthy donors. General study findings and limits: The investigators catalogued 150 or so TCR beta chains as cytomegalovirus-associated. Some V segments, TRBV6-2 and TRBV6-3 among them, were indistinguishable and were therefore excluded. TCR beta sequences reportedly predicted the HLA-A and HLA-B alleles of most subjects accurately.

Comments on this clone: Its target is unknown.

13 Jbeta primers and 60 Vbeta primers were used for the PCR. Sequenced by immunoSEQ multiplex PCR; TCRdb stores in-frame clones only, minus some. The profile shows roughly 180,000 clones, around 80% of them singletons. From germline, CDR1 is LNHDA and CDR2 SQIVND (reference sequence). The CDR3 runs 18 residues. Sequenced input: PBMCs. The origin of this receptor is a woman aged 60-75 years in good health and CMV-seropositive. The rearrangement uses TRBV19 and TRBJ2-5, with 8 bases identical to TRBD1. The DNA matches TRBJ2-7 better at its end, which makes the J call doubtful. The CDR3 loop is CASNPHHTETGDSYEQYF. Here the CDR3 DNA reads TGTGCCAGTAACCCCCACCACACCGAGACAGGGGACTCCTACGAGCAGTACTTC.